This T cell receptor beta chain was captured in a study of blood T cell repertoires in COVID-19. The wider study: The cDNA or gDNA used as material had been derived from T cells, B-cell-depleted T cells, or PBMCs.

The CDR3 is 18 residues long. V trimming: 3 bases; J trimming: 2 bases; junction bases outside the gene matches: 12. Germline values: CDR1 SGHTA, CDR2 FQGTGA. Original data processing: The assay estimated nucleated cells by amplifying reference gene primers. Assay used: immunoSEQ multiplex PCR; TCRdb lists only in-frame clones, some missing. Clonal size and the V and J genes are those of that table, whereas D and trimming came from the DNA. This sample has fewer than 350,000 clones, with approximately 88% found just once. This TCR was recovered from a woman aged 25 to 39 who had recovered from COVID-19. Sequenced input: PBMCs or T cells enriched from blood (not recorded which). The V gene is TRBV7-3, the J gene TRBJ2-3; TRBD2 agrees at 9 bases. CDR3 sequence: CASSFPLRSGRSTDTQYF. CDR3 bases: TGTGCCAGCAGCTTTCCCCTGAGGAGCGGGAGGTCCACAGATACGCAGTATTTT. Based on the CDR3 plus reference TRBV7-3 and TRBJ2-3, the full variable domain is GAGVSQTPSNKVTEKGKYVELRCDPISGHTALYWYRQSLGQGPEFLIYFQGTGAADDSGLPNDRFFAVRPEGSVSTLKIQRTERGDSAVYLCASSFPLRSGRSTDTQYFGPGTRLTVL.